The present entry profiles one T cell receptor beta chain with its context. This clonotype was detected a few times. The clone's antigen remains unknown. Base qualities are missing; no much larger clone stands one base away. This entry is derived from a study of spatial heterogeneity in lung cancer (dated by TCRdb to the late 2010s). General notes on the study: More beta-chain than alpha-chain transcripts were consistently detected, likely reflecting higher beta-chain transcript abundance. In the raw uncorrected reads, each unique combination of TCR and UMI appeared more than ten times on average. TCR alpha and beta repertoires were quantitatively compared across multiple tumor regions, matched nontumor lung and blood in non-small cell lung cancer. Nonsynonymous mutation counts, determined by whole-exome sequencing of tumor tissue, were related to features of the TCR repertoire. Both alpha and beta chains were TCR-sequenced in a few hundred tumor regions, 64 matched nontumor lung samples and more than 50 PBMC samples obtained at surgery. Results the study describes overall, beyond this receptor: Confirming at a functional level the hypothesis that regional TCRs recognize regional mutations was considered to require additional single-cell paired TCR alpha and beta sequencing.

The germline V gene yields MDHEN for CDR1 and SYDVKM for CDR2. Clipping removes 6 bases from V and 3 bases from J, with 5 as the unmatched junction base count. The CDR3 contains 13 residues, cysteine and phenylalanine counted. CDR3 DNA is the only sequence kept; it has 39 bases, read in frame from the first base. Libraries came from 5' RACE. The instrument given in TCRdb is NextSeq 500. To allow correction of PCR and sequencing errors, the TCR library protocol tagged every TCR cDNA molecule with a unique molecular identifier. As for the authors' bioinformatics: TCR identification, UMI-based error correction and CDR3 extraction were performed with Decombinator tools. TCRs above a frequency of 2 per 1,000, corresponding to the top 1% of the tumor frequency distribution, were defined as expanded. Each repertoire was subsampled 100 times to 5,000 TCRs, after which Renyi diversity was computed with the R vegan package. To build CDR3 similarity networks, amino acid triplet string-kernel similarity was used, and CDR3s were connected when their pairwise similarity was above 0.82. TCRdb's own reprocessing of the public reads used fastp at Q25 and MiXCR and kept productive beta chains. Each CDR3 protein gets just one entry, which takes the most common genes and DNA from the rows behind it. These V and J calls rely on TCRdb rather than the paper's analysis. For this sample there are over 2,500 distinct CDR3 sequences; more than 15% appear just once. Together, the top ten hold about 16% of the sample.

The time point label, as the study defines it: sample taken at primary tumor resection. The donors were 65 to 85 patients from the lung TRACERx cohort who had early-stage, untreated non-small cell lung cancer. Whole RNA extracted from tumor and nontumor lung tissue, or from cryopreserved PBMC samples, was used for TCR sequencing without cell sorting. A patient was chosen for TCR sequencing only when enough RNA was available from at least two tumor regions. Before selection, tumor and adjacent nontumor lung specimens were reviewed by a lung pathologist. The rearrangement combines TRBV28 with TRBJ2-7, and 7 junctional nucleotides match TRBD1. This TCR was recovered from a male donor with early-stage non-small cell lung cancer. The source material was normal lung tissue next to the tumor, sampled at surgery. The encoded CDR3 is CASRGQKHYEQYF. The DNA is TGTGCCAGCAGGGGACAGAAACACTACGAGCAGTACTTC.